The following is a T cell receptor beta chain sequence with its context. The method was immunoSEQ multiplex PCR; TCRdb's version includes in-frame clones alone and lacks a portion of them. The repertoire holds about 710,000 clones, with approximately 72% as singletons. This CDR3 has 15 amino acids. V was clipped by 7 bases and J by 10 bases; unmatched bases: 8. The V gene's germline CDR1 is MNHNY and CDR2 SVGAGI (reference sequence). This sample is part of a study of shared clonotypes between healthy human individuals. This chain uses TRBV6-6 with TRBJ2-1, with 15 bases matching TRBD2. The sequence came from a woman in her 30s in good health. Specimen: memory CD4+ T cells sorted from blood. Subset in this sample: CD45RA-negative fraction. The CDR3 coding sequence is TGTGCCAGCACCGGCGGGACTAGCGGGAGGAGGGAGCAGTTCTTC. Protein sequence: CASTGGTSGRREQFF.